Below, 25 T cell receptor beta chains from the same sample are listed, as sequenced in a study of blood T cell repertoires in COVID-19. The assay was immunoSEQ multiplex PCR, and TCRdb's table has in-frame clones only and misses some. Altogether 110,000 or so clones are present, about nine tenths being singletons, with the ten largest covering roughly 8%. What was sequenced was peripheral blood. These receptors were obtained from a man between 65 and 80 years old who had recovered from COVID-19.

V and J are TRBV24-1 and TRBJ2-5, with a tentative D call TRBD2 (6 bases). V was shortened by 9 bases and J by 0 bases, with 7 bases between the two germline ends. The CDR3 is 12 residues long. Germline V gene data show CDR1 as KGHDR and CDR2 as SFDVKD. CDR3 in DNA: TGTGCCACCGGCGGGGACCAAGAGACCCAGTACTTC. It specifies CATGGDQETQYF.

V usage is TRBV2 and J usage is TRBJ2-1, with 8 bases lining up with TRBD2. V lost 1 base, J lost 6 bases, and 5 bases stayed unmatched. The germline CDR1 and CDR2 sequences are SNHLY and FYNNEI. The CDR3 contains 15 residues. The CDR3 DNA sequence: TGTGCCAGCAGTGAAGTGCGGGGGGCAGGCAATGAGCAGTTCTTC. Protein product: CASSEVRGAGNEQFF.

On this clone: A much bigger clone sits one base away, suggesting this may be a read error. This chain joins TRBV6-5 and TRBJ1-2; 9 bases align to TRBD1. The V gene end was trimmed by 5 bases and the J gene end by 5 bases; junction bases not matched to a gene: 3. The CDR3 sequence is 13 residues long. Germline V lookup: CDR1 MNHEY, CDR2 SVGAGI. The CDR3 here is CASSPGTGYGYTF. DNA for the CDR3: TGTGCCAGCAGTCCCGGGACAGGGTATGGCTACACCTTC.

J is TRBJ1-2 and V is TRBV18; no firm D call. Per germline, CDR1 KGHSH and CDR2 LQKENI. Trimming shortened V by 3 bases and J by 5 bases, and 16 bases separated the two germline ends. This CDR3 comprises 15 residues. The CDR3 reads CASSPNPGFSYGYTF. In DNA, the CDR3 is TGTGCCAGCTCACCTAATCCAGGCTTCTCATATGGCTACACCTTC.

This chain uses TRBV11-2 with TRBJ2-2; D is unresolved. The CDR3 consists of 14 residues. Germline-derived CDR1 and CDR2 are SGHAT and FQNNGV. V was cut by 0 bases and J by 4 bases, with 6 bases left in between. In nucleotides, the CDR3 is TGTGCCAGCAGCTTAGACCTAAGCACCGGGGAGCTGTTTTTT. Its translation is CASSLDLSTGELFF. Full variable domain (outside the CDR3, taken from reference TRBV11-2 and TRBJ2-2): EAGVAQSPRYKIIEKRQSVAFWCNPISGHATLYWYQQILGQGPKLLIQFQNNGVVDDSQLPKDRFSAERLKGVDSTLKIQPAKLEDSAVYLCASSLDLSTGELFFGEGSRLTVL.

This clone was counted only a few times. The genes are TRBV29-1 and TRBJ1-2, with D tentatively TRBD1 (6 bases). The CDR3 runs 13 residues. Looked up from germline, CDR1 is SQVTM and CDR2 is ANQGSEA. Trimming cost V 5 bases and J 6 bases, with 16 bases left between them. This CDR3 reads CSVLRTANNGYTF. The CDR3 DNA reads TGCAGCGTTCTGCGGACAGCGAACAATGGCTACACCTTC.

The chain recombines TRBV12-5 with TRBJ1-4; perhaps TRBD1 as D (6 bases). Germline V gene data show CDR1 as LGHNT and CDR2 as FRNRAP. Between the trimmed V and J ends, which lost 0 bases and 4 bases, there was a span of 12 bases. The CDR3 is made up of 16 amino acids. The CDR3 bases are TGTGCTAGTGGTTTGGTACCGCGGGGGCTTAATGAAAAACTGTTTTTT. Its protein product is CASGLVPRGLNEKLFF.

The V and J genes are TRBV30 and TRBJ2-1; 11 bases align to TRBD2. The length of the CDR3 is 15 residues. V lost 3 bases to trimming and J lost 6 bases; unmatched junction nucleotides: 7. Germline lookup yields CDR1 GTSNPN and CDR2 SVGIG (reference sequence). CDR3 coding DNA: TGTGCCTGGAGCCACCTAGCGGGAGGAGGCAATGAGCAGTTCTTC. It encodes CAWSHLAGGGNEQFF.

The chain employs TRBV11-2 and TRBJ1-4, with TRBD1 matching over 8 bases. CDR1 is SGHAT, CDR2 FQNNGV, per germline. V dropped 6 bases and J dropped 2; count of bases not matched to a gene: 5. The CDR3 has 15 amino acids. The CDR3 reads CASSSRQGTNEKLFF. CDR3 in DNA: TGTGCCAGCAGTTCTCGACAGGGGACTAATGAAAAACTGTTTTTT.

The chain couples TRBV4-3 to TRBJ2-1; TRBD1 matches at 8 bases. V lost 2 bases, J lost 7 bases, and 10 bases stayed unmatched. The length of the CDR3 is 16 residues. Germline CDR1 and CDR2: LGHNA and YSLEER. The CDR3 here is CASSQWDQGAGNEQFF. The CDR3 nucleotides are TGCGCCAGCAGCCAATGGGATCAGGGGGCAGGGAATGAGCAGTTCTTC.

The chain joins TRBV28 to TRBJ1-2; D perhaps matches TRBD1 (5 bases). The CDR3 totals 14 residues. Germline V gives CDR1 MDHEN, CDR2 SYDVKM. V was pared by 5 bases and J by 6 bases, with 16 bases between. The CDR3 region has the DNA TGTGCCAGCAGTCCGCCGGGGGGGAGGAATGGCTACACCTTC. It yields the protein CASSPPGGRNGYTF.

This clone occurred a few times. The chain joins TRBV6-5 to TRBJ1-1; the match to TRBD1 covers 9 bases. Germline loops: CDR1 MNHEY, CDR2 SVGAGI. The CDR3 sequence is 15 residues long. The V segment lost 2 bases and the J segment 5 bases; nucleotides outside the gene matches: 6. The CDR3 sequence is CASSYGQGSGTEAFF. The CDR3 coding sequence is TGTGCCAGCAGTTACGGACAGGGGTCGGGTACTGAAGCTTTCTTT.

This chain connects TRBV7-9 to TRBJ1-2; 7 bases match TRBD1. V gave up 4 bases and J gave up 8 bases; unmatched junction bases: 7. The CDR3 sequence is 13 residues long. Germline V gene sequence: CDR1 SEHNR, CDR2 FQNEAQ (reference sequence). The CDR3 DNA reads TGTGCCAGCAGCTACGACAGGGCGGGCGGCTACACCTTC. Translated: CASSYDRAGGYTF. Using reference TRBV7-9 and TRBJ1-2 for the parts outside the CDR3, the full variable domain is DTGVSQNPRHKITKRGQNVTFRCDPISEHNRLYWYRQTLGQGPEFLTYFQNEAQLEKSRLLSDRFSAERPKGSFSTLEIQRTEQGDSAMYLCASSYDRAGGYTFGSGTRLTVV.

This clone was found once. The CDR3 loop is CASRTGQGFGYGYTF. CDR3 sequence (DNA): TGTGCCAGCAGGACGGGACAGGGGTTTGGGTACGGCTACACCTTC. V and J are TRBV27 and TRBJ1-2, with 10 nucleotides matching TRBD1. V shed 6 bases and J 8 bases; nucleotides not matched to a gene: 12. The CDR3 extends over 15 amino acids. The germline CDR1 and CDR2 sequences are MNHEY and SMNVEV (reference sequence).

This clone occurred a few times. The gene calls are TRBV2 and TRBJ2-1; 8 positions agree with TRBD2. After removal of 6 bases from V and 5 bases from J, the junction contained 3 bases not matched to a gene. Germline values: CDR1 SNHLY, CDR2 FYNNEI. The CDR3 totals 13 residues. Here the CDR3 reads CASRGLAHNEQFF. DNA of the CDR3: TGTGCCAGCAGAGGACTAGCCCACAATGAGCAGTTCTTC. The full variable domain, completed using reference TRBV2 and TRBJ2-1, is EPEVTQTPSHQVTQMGQEVILRCVPISNHLYFYWYRQILGQKVEFLVSFYNNEISEKSEIFDDQFSVERPDGSNFTLKIRSTKLEDSAMYFCASRGLAHNEQFFGPGTRLTVL.

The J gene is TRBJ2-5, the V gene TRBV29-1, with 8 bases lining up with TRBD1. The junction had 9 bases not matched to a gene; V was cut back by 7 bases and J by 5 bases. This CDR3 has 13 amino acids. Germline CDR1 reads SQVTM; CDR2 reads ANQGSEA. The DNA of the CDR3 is TGCAGCGCGGGGTCAGGGGGCCTCGAGACCCAGTACTTC. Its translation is CSAGSGGLETQYF.

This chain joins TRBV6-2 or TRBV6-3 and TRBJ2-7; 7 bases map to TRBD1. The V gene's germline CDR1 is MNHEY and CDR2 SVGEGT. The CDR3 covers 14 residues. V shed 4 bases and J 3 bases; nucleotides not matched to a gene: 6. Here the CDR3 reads CASSSRQGSYEQYF. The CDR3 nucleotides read TGTGCCAGCAGTTCCCGACAGGGAAGCTACGAGCAGTACTTC.

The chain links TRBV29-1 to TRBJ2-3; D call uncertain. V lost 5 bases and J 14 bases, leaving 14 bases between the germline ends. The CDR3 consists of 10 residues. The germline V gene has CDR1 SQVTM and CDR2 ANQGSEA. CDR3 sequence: CSVSLGGGYF. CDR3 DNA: TGCAGCGTTAGCCTAGGCGGCGGGTATTTT.

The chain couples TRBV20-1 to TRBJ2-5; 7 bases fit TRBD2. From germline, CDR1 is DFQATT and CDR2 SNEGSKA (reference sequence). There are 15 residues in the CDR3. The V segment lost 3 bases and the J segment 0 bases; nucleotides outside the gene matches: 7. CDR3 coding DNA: TGCAGTGCTAGTGGGGCTAGCGGAAACCAAGAGACCCAGTACTTC. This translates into CSASGASGNQETQYF.

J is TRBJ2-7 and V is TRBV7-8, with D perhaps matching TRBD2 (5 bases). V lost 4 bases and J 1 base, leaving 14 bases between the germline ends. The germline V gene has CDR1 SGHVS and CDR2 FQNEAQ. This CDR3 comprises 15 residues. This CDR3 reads CASSSYATRSYEQYF. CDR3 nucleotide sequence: TGTGCCAGCAGCTCATACGCCACTAGATCCTACGAGCAGTACTTC.

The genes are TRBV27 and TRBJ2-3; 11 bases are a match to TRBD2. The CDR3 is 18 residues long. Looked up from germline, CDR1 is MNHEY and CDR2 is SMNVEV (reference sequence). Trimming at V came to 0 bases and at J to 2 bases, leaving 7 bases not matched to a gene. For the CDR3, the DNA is TGTGCCAGCAGTTTATCCCTACTAGCGGGAGTGTCCACAGATACGCAGTATTTT. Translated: CASSLSLLAGVSTDTQYF.

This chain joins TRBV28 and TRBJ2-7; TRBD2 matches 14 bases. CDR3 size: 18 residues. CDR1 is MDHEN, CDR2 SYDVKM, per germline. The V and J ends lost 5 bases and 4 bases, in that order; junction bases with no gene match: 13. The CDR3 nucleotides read TGTGCCAGCAGTGCCAACCGACTAGCGGGAGGGCCCAAGTACGAGCAGTACTTC. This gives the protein CASSANRLAGGPKYEQYF. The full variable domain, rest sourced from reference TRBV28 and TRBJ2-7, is DVKVTQSSRYLVKRTGEKVFLECVQDMDHENMFWYRQDPGLGLRLIYFSYDVKMKEKGDIPEGYSVSREKKERFSLILESASTNQTSMYLCASSANRLAGGPKYEQYFGPGTRLTVT.

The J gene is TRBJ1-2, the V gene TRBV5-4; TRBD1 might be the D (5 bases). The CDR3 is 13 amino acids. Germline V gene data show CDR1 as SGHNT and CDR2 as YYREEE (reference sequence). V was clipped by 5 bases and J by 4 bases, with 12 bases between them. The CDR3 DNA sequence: TGTGCCAGCAGTTCAGGGCTTTTCTATGGCTACACCTTC. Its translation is CASSSGLFYGYTF.

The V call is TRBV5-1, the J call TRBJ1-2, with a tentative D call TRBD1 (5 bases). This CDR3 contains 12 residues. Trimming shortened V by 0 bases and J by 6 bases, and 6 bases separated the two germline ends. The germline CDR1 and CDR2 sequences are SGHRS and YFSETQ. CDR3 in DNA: TGCGCCAGCAGCTTGGTAGGGGATGGCTACACCTTC. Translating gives CASSLVGDGYTF.

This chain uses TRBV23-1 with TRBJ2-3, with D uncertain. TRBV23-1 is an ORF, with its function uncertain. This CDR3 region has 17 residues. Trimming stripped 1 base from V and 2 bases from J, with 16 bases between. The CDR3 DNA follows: TGCGCCAGCAGTCAATGCGGAGATACCTCCCCCACAGATACGCAGTATTTT. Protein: CASSQCGDTSPTDTQYF.